Listed below are T cell receptor beta chains from one sample, sequenced in a study of T cells in Graves' hyperthyroidism and ophthalmopathy. TCRdb recomputed calls from the multiplex PCR reads with MiXCR, one row per CDR3 protein. In the table there are about 53,000 distinct CDR3 sequences, around half of which are singletons. What was sequenced was blood. These receptors were obtained from a woman between 25 and 40 years old with Graves' ophthalmopathy. CDR3s include the opening cysteine and the closing phenylalanine or tryptophan.

cdr3_length | v_call | cdr3_aa
15 | TRBV28 | CASSPTQGRGQPQYF
14 | TRBV6-4 | CASRGDAANYGYTF
14 | TRBV20-1 | CSALTSGDVDTQYF
15 | TRBV7-6 | CASSLDRGLNEKLFF
14 | TRBV9 | CASSVRDSSSEQYF
16 | TRBV9 | CASSPGQGREWDEQFF
17 | TRBV24-1 | CATSELLAGGRVGELFF
15 | TRBV30 | CAWTRSGVGRGTQYF
13 | TRBV6-4 | CASSVAGDNEQFF
15 | TRBV4-1 | CARMTTGLNTDTQYF
15 | TRBV11-1 | CASSLRGLGGYTIYF
15 | TRBV15 | CATSRGRSVGGELFF
15 | TRBV2 | CASPGQGAAYNEQFF
14 | TRBV7-3 | CASSSTGLGTGYTF
12 | TRBV7-3 | CASSLGTNTEAF
15 | TRBV20-1 | CSARAIRDSNQPQYF
14 | TRBV20-1 | CSARKQGTVNIQYF
16 | TRBV7-9 | CASSRWLAGVLREQYF
14 | TRBV20-1 | CSASHPGLRETQYF
14 | TRBV10-3 | CAISRDTGFETQYF
21 | TRBV7-9 | CASSFYICSARTAEGYNEQFF
16 | TRBV7-9 | CASSQSTGRVSETQYF
13 | TRBV14 | CASSTGTGSGYTF
14 | TRBV2 | CASRFGTDNNEQFF